Below, one T cell receptor (beta chain) is given with its context. This entry is derived from a study of blood T cell repertoires in COVID-19. In the study overall: COVID-19 samples from acute and convalescent phases originated in the United States, Italy and Spain.

Germline V lookup: CDR1 MNHEY, CDR2 SVGEGT. The CDR3 has 16 residues. V trimming: 4 bases; J trimming: 7 bases; junction bases outside the gene matches: 11. In the authors' methods: How many nucleated cells were present was estimated from reference gene primer amplification. Clones were sequenced by immunoSEQ multiplex PCR, and TCRdb holds only the in-frame ones, with some missing. V and J calls and clone size are as listed in that table; D and trimming were resolved from the DNA. This sample has more than 150,000 clones, with 94% found just once. In Seattle, patients joined the study during active infection and were tracked longitudinally.

The TCR originated in a man between 25 and 39 years old with COVID-19, enrolled during active disease. Sequencing was carried out using peripheral blood. The rearrangement uses TRBV6-2 or TRBV6-3 and TRBJ2-2; TRBD1 matches 8 bases. CDR3 DNA sequence: TGTGCCAGCAGTTCCAGGGACAGGTCTTTTGGCGGGGAGCTGTTTTTT. This codes for CASSSRDRSFGGELFF.